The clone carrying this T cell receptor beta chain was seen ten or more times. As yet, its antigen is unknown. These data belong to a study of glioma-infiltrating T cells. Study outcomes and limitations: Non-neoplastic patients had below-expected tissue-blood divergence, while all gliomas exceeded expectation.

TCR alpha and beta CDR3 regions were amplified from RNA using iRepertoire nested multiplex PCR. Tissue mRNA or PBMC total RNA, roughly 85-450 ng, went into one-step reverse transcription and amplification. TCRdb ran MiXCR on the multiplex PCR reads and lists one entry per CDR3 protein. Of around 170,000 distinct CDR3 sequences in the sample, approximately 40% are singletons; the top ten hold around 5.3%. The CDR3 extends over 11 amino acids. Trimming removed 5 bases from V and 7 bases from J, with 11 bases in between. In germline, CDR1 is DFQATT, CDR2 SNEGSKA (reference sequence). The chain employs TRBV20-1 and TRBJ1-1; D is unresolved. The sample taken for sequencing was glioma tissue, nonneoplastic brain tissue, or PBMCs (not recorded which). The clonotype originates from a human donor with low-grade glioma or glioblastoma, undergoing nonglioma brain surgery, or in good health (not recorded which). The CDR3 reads CSAFRAREAFF. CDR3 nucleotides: TGCAGTGCTTTCCGAGCTCGTGAAGCTTTCTTT.